This T cell receptor beta chain was captured by sequencing in a study of T cell responses to AZD1222 COVID-19 vaccine. Broader study findings: Reports say nearly half of spike-specific TCRs go after unmutated variant regions.

From germline, CDR1 is DFQATT and CDR2 SNEGSKA (reference sequence). The CDR3 has 11 amino acids. Clones were sequenced by immunoSEQ multiplex PCR, and TCRdb holds only the in-frame ones, with some missing. Altogether more than 80,000 clones are present, 88% being singletons, with the ten largest covering approximately 10%. A remark on this clone: The antigen remains unidentified.

This sequence joins TRBV20-1 and TRBJ1-1; tentatively, D is TRBD1 (5 bases). This TCR was sampled from an adult in good health. Sequencing used peripheral blood, obtained on day 0 of MenACWY control vaccination. The CDR3 reads CRAGGGAEAFF. The CDR3 DNA follows: TGCAGGGCCGGGGGGGGAGCTGAAGCTTTCTTT.